The TCR beta chain described here comes from a study of blood T cell repertoires in COVID-19. Study-wide background: Italy, Spain and the United States were the sources of the convalescent and acute COVID-19 samples. The cDNA or gDNA used as material had been derived from T cells, B-cell-depleted T cells, or PBMCs.

Source study methods: Cell counts per sample came from amplifying reference gene primers. TCRdb's table, derived via immunoSEQ multiplex PCR, lists solely in-frame clones and lacks some. V, J and clone size are taken as reported in that table, and D and trimming were inferred from the DNA itself. Of under 250,000 clones in the sample, 65% to 85% were seen once. V was pared by 3 bases and J by 3 bases, with 16 bases between. The CDR3 is 15 residues long. Per the germline V gene, CDR1 is SGDLS and CDR2 is YYNGEE. Sequenced sample: peripheral blood. The V call is TRBV9, the J call TRBJ2-7, with D perhaps matching TRBD2 (6 bases). The sequence was obtained from a middle-aged woman who had recovered from COVID-19. The chain's CDR3 is CASSGGTSNVYEQYF. The CDR3, as DNA: TGTGCCAGCAGCGGGGGGACTTCGAATGTCTACGAGCAGTACTTC.